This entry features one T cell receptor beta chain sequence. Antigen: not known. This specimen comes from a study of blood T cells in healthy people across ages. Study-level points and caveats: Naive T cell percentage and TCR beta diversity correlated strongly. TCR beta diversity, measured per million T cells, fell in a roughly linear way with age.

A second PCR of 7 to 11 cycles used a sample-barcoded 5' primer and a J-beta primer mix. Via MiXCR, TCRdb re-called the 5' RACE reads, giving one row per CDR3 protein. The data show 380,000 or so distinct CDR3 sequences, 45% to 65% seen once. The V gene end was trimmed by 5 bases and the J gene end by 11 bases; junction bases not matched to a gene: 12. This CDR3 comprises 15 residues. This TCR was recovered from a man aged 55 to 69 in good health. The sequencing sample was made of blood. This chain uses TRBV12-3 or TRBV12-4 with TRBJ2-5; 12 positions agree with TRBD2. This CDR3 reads CASSQLAGGITEQYF. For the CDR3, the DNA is TGTGCCAGCAGTCAGCTAGCGGGGGGGATCACTGAGCAGTACTTC.